Here is one TCR beta chain with its context. A minimum of 7 million PBMCs was isolated per sample. There were at least 5.5 micrograms of total RNA extracted from every sample. CDR1 is SGHDN and CDR2 is FVKESK in the germline V gene. The CDR3 has 15 amino acids. The J segment lost 9 bases and the V segment lost 2 bases, leaving 6 bases of the junction unmatched. This sample is part of a study of blood T cells in healthy people across ages. Together with a sample-barcoded 5' primer, a J-beta primer mix was included in a second PCR lasting about 6 to 11 cycles. The authors tagged each cDNA molecule using a template-switch adaptor with 12 random nucleotides. MiXCR, applied by TCRdb to the 5' RACE reads, yields one record per CDR3 protein. The table records about 1.8 million distinct CDR3 sequences, about 50% of them present only once.

Sample: blood. This receptor was taken from a woman aged 40 to 49 in good health. The V and J genes are TRBV14 and TRBJ2-1; 11 positions match TRBD2. This CDR3 is CASSQFSGGVGEQFF. CDR3 coding DNA: TGTGCCAGCAGCCAATTTAGCGGGGGGGTGGGTGAGCAGTTCTTC.